These 27 T cell receptor beta chains came from one sample sequenced in a study of T cells after somatic rescue of genetic block. Here immunoSEQ multiplex PCR was the method, and the copy in TCRdb shows in-frame clones only, minus some. The repertoire holds approximately 10,000 clones, with about 81% as singletons. Sequences were obtained from peripheral blood mononuclear cells (PBMCs). The receptors here all came from a boy between 5 and 17 years old.

The J gene is TRBJ2-3, the V gene TRBV4-3, with D perhaps TRBD2 (6 bases). In germline, CDR1 is LGHNA, CDR2 YSLEER. The V end was cut by 3 bases, the J end by 0 bases, with 16 bases between. There are 17 residues in the CDR3. The CDR3 bases are TGCGCCAGCAGCCAGGACGCGGGACGTCGGAGCACAGATACGCAGTATTTT. Its protein product is CASSQDAGRRSTDTQYF.

The chain recombines TRBV7-2 with TRBJ2-7; TRBD2 agrees at 7 bases. CDR1 is SGHTA, CDR2 FQGNSA, per germline. This CDR3 has 18 amino acids. The ends lost 0 bases at V and 3 bases at J; junction bases unmatched: 14. The CDR3, as DNA: TGTGCCAGCAGCTTAGCGTTGCCTAGCGGAAGTAGATTCTACGAGCAGTACTTC. This encodes CASSLALPSGSRFYEQYF.

This sequence joins TRBV2 and TRBJ2-2; tentative D call: TRBD1 (6 bases). CDR1 is SNHLY and CDR2 is FYNNEI in the germline V gene. The CDR3 has 15 residues. Trimming cost V 4 bases and J 6 bases, with 15 bases left between them. CDR3 in amino acids: CASSGYTGIPGELFF. CDR3 DNA: TGTGCCAGCAGTGGTTATACAGGGATACCCGGGGAGCTGTTTTTT.

This clone occurred once. The chain is built from TRBV5-6 and TRBJ2-1, with D tentatively TRBD2 (6 bases). Germline lookup yields CDR1 SGHDT and CDR2 YYEEEE. Between the trimmed V and J ends, which lost 0 bases and 7 bases, there was a span of 8 bases. CDR3 length: 13 amino acids. CDR3 nucleotides: TGTGCCAGCAGCTTGGCTAGCGCGAATGAGCAGTTCTTC. Its translation: CASSLASANEQFF.

V is TRBV18 and J is TRBJ2-7; weak D call: TRBD1 (5 bases). The ends were cut back, 3 bases at V and 5 bases at J, with 11 bases in the middle. This CDR3 comprises 13 residues. In germline, CDR1 is KGHSH, CDR2 LQKENI. The CDR3 here is CASSPGREHEQYF. The CDR3 coding sequence is TGTGCCAGCTCACCCGGCAGGGAACACGAGCAGTACTTC. Drawing the rest from reference TRBV18 and TRBJ2-7, the complete variable domain is NAGVMQNPRHLVRRRGQEARLRCSPMKGHSHVYWYRQLPEEGLKFMVYLQKENIIDESGMPKERFSAEFPKEGPSILRIQQVVRGDSAAYFCASSPGREHEQYFGPGTRLTVT.

As for this clone: The same CDR3 is also encoded by other DNA sequences in this sample. This rearrangement joins TRBV29-1 to TRBJ2-1; TRBD2 matches at 7 bases. The CDR3 extends over 13 amino acids. CDR1 is SQVTM and CDR2 is ANQGSEA in the germline V gene. J gave up 6 bases and V 7 bases, and 9 bases lay outside the gene matches. DNA for the CDR3: TGCAGCGGGGGGGGTCGGAGGCCCAATGAGCAGTTCTTC. This sequence encodes CSGGGRRPNEQFF.

V gene TRBV7-2 combines with J gene TRBJ2-3; 7 bases are a match to TRBD1. The CDR3 sequence is 14 residues long. With V trimmed by 3 bases and J by 5 bases, 5 bases remained unmatched. CDR1 and CDR2 (germline): SGHTA, FQGNSA. In DNA form, the CDR3 reads TGTGCCAGCAGCTTTAGGGGGCGCGGAGATACGCAGTATTTT. Residues: CASSFRGRGDTQYF.

This chain joins TRBV5-6 and TRBJ2-7; 7 bases are shared with TRBD1. The V segment lost 3 bases and the J segment 5 bases; nucleotides outside the gene matches: 14. The CDR3 runs 16 residues. The germline CDR1 and CDR2 sequences are SGHDT and YYEEEE. CDR3 nucleotides: TGTGCCAGCAGCTCCCTACAGGGGATGTTGGGGGACGAGCAGTACTTC. This gives the protein CASSSLQGMLGDEQYF.

The chain links TRBV6-5 to TRBJ1-2; TRBD1 matches 7 bases. CDR1 and CDR2 from the germline V gene are MNHEY and SVGAGI. CDR3 length equals 15 residues. V was pared by 6 bases and J by 4 bases, with 11 bases of the junction left unmatched. CDR3 DNA sequence: TGTGCCAGCAGCCAAGGACAGGTTGGGGGCTATGGCTACACCTTC. The encoded protein is CASSQGQVGGYGYTF.

A single count supports this clone. This chain links TRBV6-5 with TRBJ2-3, with D possibly TRBD1 on 5 matching bases. V was cut by 3 bases and J by 6 bases, with 13 bases left in between. Looked up from germline, CDR1 is MNHEY and CDR2 is SVGAGI. This CDR3 spans 14 amino acids. Here the CDR3 DNA reads TGTGCCAGCAGTTATACCCCAGGGATGGATACGCAGTATTTT. Protein product: CASSYTPGMDTQYF.

V and J are TRBV9 and TRBJ2-7; D tentatively fits TRBD1 or TRBD2 (7 bases each). With 4 bases removed from V and 2 bases from J, the gap between germline ends came to 16 bases. In germline, CDR1 is SGDLS, CDR2 YYNGEE. This CDR3 is built from 15 residues. The CDR3 protein is CASSPQGGRPYEQYF. As DNA, the CDR3 is TGTGCCAGCAGCCCGCAGGGGGGGAGACCCTACGAGCAGTACTTC.

The V and J genes are TRBV6-6 and TRBJ1-1; no clear D gene. The germline gives CDR1 MNHNY, CDR2 SVGAGI (reference sequence). Trimming removed 2 bases from V and 0 bases from J, with 7 bases in between. This CDR3 has 14 residues. The CDR3 DNA reads TGTGCCAGCAGTTACGTCACCATGAACACTGAAGCTTTCTTT. Amino acid sequence: CASSYVTMNTEAFF.

This rearrangement joins TRBV11-2 to TRBJ2-5; D unresolved. Germline V gene sequence: CDR1 SGHAT, CDR2 FQNNGV. The CDR3 is made up of 13 amino acids. Trimming took 8 bases from V and 5 from J, leaving 15 bases between them. CDR3: CASGTRAGETQYF. CDR3 bases: TGTGCCAGCGGCACCCGGGCCGGCGAGACCCAGTACTTC.

The table lists this clone with a count of one. This chain links TRBV9 with TRBJ1-5, with unresolved D. The CDR3 length is 14 residues. The V and J ends lost 0 bases and 5 bases respectively, with 9 bases between them. Germline assignment: CDR1 SGDLS and CDR2 YYNGEE. The CDR3 is CASSVDDGDQPQHF. DNA of the CDR3: TGTGCCAGCAGCGTAGACGACGGCGATCAGCCCCAGCATTTT. The variable domain in full, with the rest retrieved from reference TRBV9 and TRBJ1-5, is DSGVTQTPKHLITATGQRVTLRCSPRSGDLSVYWYQQSLDQGLQFLIQYYNGEERAKGNILERFSAQQFPDLHSELNLSSLELGDSALYFCASSVDDGDQPQHFGDGTRLSIL.

This clone was counted a single time. Its ends do not fully match the called genes, so a read error is possible. Within the sample, other DNA sequences also encode this same CDR3. This chain uses TRBV6-6 with TRBJ2-7, with 13 nucleotides matching TRBD2. CDR1 is MNHNY and CDR2 is SVGAGI in the germline V gene (reference sequence). The CDR3 loop spans 15 amino acids. Here the CDR3 reads CASSYTSGRGYEQYF. In DNA, the CDR3 is TGCGCCAGCAGTTATACTAGCGGGAGGGGGTACGAGCAGTACTTC.

This clone appeared once. J is TRBJ1-1 and V is TRBV4-2; D unclear. Germline CDR1 LGHNA, CDR2 YNFKEQ. Trimming stripped 0 bases from V and 9 bases from J, with 5 bases between. The CDR3 consists of 11 residues. The CDR3 region is CASSQERQAFF. The CDR3 DNA sequence: TGTGCCAGCAGCCAAGAGAGACAAGCTTTCTTT.

This clone has a single count. The chain joins TRBV21-1 to TRBJ1-2. TRBV21-1 constitutes a pseudogene. The CDR3 is 13 amino acids. CDR3 nucleotides: TGTGCCAGCAGCAACAGCGGAGACTATGGCTACACCTTC. Amino acid sequence: CASSNSGDYGYTF.

This chain uses TRBV7-9 with TRBJ2-2; the D gene is possibly TRBD2 (7 bases). V lost 5 bases and J lost 4, with 17 bases in between. Germline lookup yields CDR1 SEHNR and CDR2 FQNEAQ (reference sequence). The length of the CDR3 is 16 residues. This chain's CDR3 is CASSPKRGGPTGELFF. The DNA for the CDR3 is TGTGCCAGCAGCCCAAAACGCGGGGGCCCCACCGGGGAGCTGTTTTTT.

The V and J genes are TRBV29-1 and TRBJ2-1; 8 bases agree with TRBD2. The CDR3 loop spans 13 amino acids. Germline V gene sequence: CDR1 SQVTM, CDR2 ANQGSEA. The J segment lost 8 bases and the V segment lost 3 bases, leaving 6 bases of the junction unmatched. In nucleotides, the CDR3 is TGCAGCGTTGAGCGGGGGGTAAGGGATGAGCAGTTCTTC. Amino acids: CSVERGVRDEQFF.

The chain carries TRBV5-1 and TRBJ1-4; tentative D call: TRBD1 (6 bases). The CDR3 runs 15 residues. The V and J ends lost 0 bases and 0 bases respectively, with 6 bases between them. Germline-derived CDR1 and CDR2 are SGHRS and YFSETQ. Here the CDR3 reads CASSLEGATNEKLFF. DNA for the CDR3: TGCGCCAGCAGCTTGGAGGGGGCAACTAATGAAAAACTGTTTTTT.

The genes are TRBV29-1 and TRBJ2-3; 9 bases are shared with TRBD2. The germline V gene encodes CDR1 SQVTM and CDR2 ANQGSEA. The V segment lost 0 bases and the J segment 6 bases; nucleotides outside the gene matches: 7. CDR3 size: 15 residues. CDR3 bases: TGCAGCGTTGAAGATCGCGGGGGGGGCCTGGATACGCAGTATTTT. Translated, it gives CSVEDRGGGLDTQYF.

This clone has only a few counts. The chain couples TRBV29-1 to TRBJ2-3, with TRBD1 matching over 8 bases. The ends lost 2 bases at V and 1 base at J; junction bases unmatched: 8. Germline V gene data show CDR1 as SQVTM and CDR2 as ANQGSEA. This CDR3 spans 16 amino acids. CDR3 DNA sequence: TGCAGCGTTGAACGCCCCGAGGGACAGGGCACAGATACGCAGTATTTT. The encoded protein is CSVERPEGQGTDTQYF.

The rearrangement links TRBV28 to TRBJ2-7; D unclear. The CDR3 totals 13 residues. Germline V gene lookup returns CDR1 MDHEN and CDR2 SYDVKM. With 5 bases removed from V and 3 bases from J, the gap between germline ends came to 11 bases. This CDR3 reads CASSQFRNYEQYF. The DNA of the CDR3 is TGTGCCAGCAGTCAGTTCAGAAACTACGAGCAGTACTTC.

The J gene is TRBJ2-3, the V gene TRBV19; TRBD1 matches at 8 bases. J lost 4 bases, V lost 3 bases, and 6 bases had no gene match. The CDR3 extends over 15 amino acids. The germline V gene encodes CDR1 LNHDA and CDR2 SQIVND (reference sequence). In DNA, the CDR3 is TGTGCCAGTAGTATCCAGAGGACAGGGTCAGATACGCAGTATTTT. Encoded protein: CASSIQRTGSDTQYF.

The V and J genes are TRBV5-1 and TRBJ2-2; D tentatively reads TRBD1 or TRBD2 (5 bases each). In germline, CDR1 is SGHRS, CDR2 YFSETQ. The CDR3 consists of 15 residues. Trimming cost V 6 bases and J 4 bases, with 16 bases left between them. CDR3 region: CASKLMAGSTGELFF. The CDR3 DNA sequence: TGCGCCAGCAAACTCATGGCAGGGAGCACCGGGGAGCTGTTTTTT.

This chain connects TRBV28 to TRBJ2-7; weak D call: TRBD1 (7 bases). Trimming cost V 3 bases and J 2 bases, with 17 bases left between them. Germline V gene data show CDR1 as MDHEN and CDR2 as SYDVKM. The CDR3 is 16 amino acids. CDR3 DNA: TGTGCCAGCAGTTTCAGTGGGCAGGGGGGCCCCTACGAGCAGTACTTC. The encoded protein is CASSFSGQGGPYEQYF. Complete variable domain (other parts from reference TRBV28 and TRBJ2-7): DVKVTQSSRYLVKRTGEKVFLECVQDMDHENMFWYRQDPGLGLRLIYFSYDVKMKEKGDIPEGYSVSREKKERFSLILESASTNQTSMYLCASSFSGQGGPYEQYFGPGTRLTVT.

The J gene is TRBJ1-5, the V gene TRBV6-1; TRBD1 is a possible D gene (5 bases). V was clipped by 5 bases and J by 6 bases, with 11 bases between them. CDR1 MNHNS and CDR2 SASEGT come from the germline V gene. This CDR3 is 13 amino acids long. This chain's CDR3 is CASSKDSFQPQHF. CDR3 bases: TGTGCCAGCAGTAAAGACAGTTTTCAGCCCCAGCATTTT.